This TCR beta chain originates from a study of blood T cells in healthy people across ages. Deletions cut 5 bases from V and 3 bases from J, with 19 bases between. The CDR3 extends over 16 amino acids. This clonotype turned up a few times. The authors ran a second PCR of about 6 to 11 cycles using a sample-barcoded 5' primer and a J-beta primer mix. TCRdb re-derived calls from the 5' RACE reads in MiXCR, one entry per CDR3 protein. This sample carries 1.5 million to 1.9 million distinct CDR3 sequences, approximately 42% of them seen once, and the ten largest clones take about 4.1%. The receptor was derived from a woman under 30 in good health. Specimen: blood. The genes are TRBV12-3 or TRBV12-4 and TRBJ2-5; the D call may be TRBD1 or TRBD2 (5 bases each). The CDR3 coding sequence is TGTGCCAGCAGTGGGGACGTAGTGAGGGGAGAAGAGACCCAGTACTTC. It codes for CASSGDVVRGEETQYF.